The 27 T cell receptor beta chains below were found in one sample sequenced in a study of cytomegalovirus exposure and HLA in healthy donors. Here immunoSEQ multiplex PCR was the method, and the copy in TCRdb shows in-frame clones only, minus some. The sample lists approximately 200,000 clones, around 83% occurring once. The source material was PBMCs. The receptors stem from a woman in her twenties or thirties in good health and CMV-seropositive.

The chain recombines TRBV30 with TRBJ2-6; a weak D match, TRBD1 (6 bases). This CDR3 spans 16 amino acids. Trimming shortened V by 5 bases and J by 0 bases, and 14 bases separated the two germline ends. Germline CDR1 GTSNPN, CDR2 SVGIG (reference sequence). In DNA, the CDR3 is TGTGCCTGGGGGCCGGGACAATTCTCTGGGGCCAACGTCCTGACTTTC. The encoded protein is CAWGPGQFSGANVLTF.

The rearrangement uses TRBV10-3 and TRBJ2-7; 9 nucleotides line up with TRBD2. Germline V CDR1 and CDR2: ENHRY, SYGVKD. The CDR3 totals 16 residues. The junction had 12 bases not matched to a gene; V was cut back by 8 bases and J by 1 base. The CDR3 spells CAIAGTSIRGSYEQYF. In DNA, the CDR3 is TGTGCCATCGCCGGGACTAGCATAAGGGGGTCCTACGAGCAGTACTTC.

This clone was counted a single time. This chain links TRBV7-9 with TRBJ2-3; 9 nucleotides match TRBD1. The CDR3 consists of 15 residues. The germline V gene encodes CDR1 SEHNR and CDR2 FQNEAQ (reference sequence). V dropped 5 bases and J dropped 5; count of bases not matched to a gene: 8. CDR3 loop: CASSPRDRAGDTQYF. For the CDR3, the DNA is TGTGCCAGCAGCCCAAGGGACAGGGCCGGAGATACGCAGTATTTT.

The chain links TRBV2 to TRBJ1-1, with 8 bases matching TRBD1. The V and J ends lost 7 bases and 0 bases, in that order; junction bases with no gene match: 4. The CDR3 runs 14 residues. CDR1 is SNHLY, CDR2 FYNNEI, per germline. CDR3 in DNA: TGTGCCAGCACCACGGACAGGGTGAACACTGAAGCTTTCTTT. Translation: CASTTDRVNTEAFF.

This rearrangement joins TRBV5-1 to TRBJ2-3; TRBD1 matches at 7 bases. Looked up from germline, CDR1 is SGHRS and CDR2 is YFSETQ. J lost 2 bases, V lost 1 base, and 10 bases had no gene match. The CDR3 consists of 17 residues. CDR3 coding DNA: TGCGCCAGCAGCTTGAGGACAGGTGGCGATTCCACAGATACGCAGTATTTT. As protein: CASSLRTGGDSTDTQYF.

For this clone: At one end, the junction sequence differs from germline, possibly due to a read error. The chain joins TRBV5-4 to TRBJ1-2, with 11 positions matching TRBD1. Germline-derived CDR1 and CDR2 are SGHNT and YYREEE (reference sequence). The CDR3 runs to 11 residues. The CDR3, as DNA: TGTGCCAGCAGCACTGGACAGGGGGCGGCTTTC. Its translation: CASSTGQGAAF. The full variable domain, its missing parts supplied by reference TRBV5-4 and TRBJ1-2, is ETGVTQSPTHLIKTRGQQVTLRCSSQSGHNTVSWYQQALGQGPQFIFQYYREEENGRGNFPPRFSGLQFPNYSSELNVNALELDDSALYLCASSTGQGAAFGSGTRLTVV.

The sample holds one count of this clone. This sequence joins TRBV29-1 and TRBJ1-1, with 11 bases lining up with TRBD1. Germline loops: CDR1 SQVTM, CDR2 ANQGSEA. The CDR3 loop spans 14 amino acids. V trimming: 3 bases; J trimming: 5 bases; junction bases outside the gene matches: 5. CDR3 DNA: TGCAGCGTTGAGAGGACAGGGGGCGCGACTGAAGCTTTCTTT. The encoded protein is CSVERTGGATEAFF.

CDR3 DNA sequence: TGCGCCAGCAGCTATACAGTGAACACTGAAGCTTTCTTT. This translates into CASSYTVNTEAFF. The chain links TRBV5-1 to TRBJ1-1; D is ambiguous. Per germline, CDR1 SGHRS and CDR2 YFSETQ. CDR3 length: 13 amino acids. V lost 3 bases and J lost 0, with 6 bases in between.

This chain links TRBV9 with TRBJ2-1; D possibly corresponds to TRBD2 (6 bases). This CDR3 has 15 residues. Trimming cost V 1 base and J 8 bases, with 16 bases left between them. CDR1 and CDR2 (germline): SGDLS, YYNGEE. In DNA form, the CDR3 reads TGTGCCAGCAGCGTACAGACGGGGGTTAAGGATGAGCAGTTCTTC. Translation gives CASSVQTGVKDEQFF.

The chain combines TRBV2 with TRBJ2-5; 7 positions match TRBD1. V shed 6 bases and J 3 bases; nucleotides not matched to a gene: 10. Looked up from germline, CDR1 is SNHLY and CDR2 is FYNNEI. This CDR3 is 15 amino acids long. As DNA, the CDR3 is TGTGCCAGCAGCGCCACTCCGGGACAGAAAGAGACCCAGTACTTC. Protein product: CASSATPGQKETQYF.

The chain links TRBV7-9 to TRBJ2-5; D remains unclear. The CDR3 spans 13 residues. Deletions cut 1 base from V and 5 bases from J, with 8 bases between. Germline CDR1 is SEHNR and CDR2 is FQNEAQ (reference sequence). CDR3 sequence (DNA): TGTGCCAGCAGCTTAGGTTATGCGGAGACCCAGTACTTC. This gives the protein CASSLGYAETQYF.

Only a few counts were recorded for this clone. The chain employs TRBV4-1 and TRBJ2-4, with a tentative D call TRBD2 (5 bases). The V end was cut by 4 bases, the J end by 6 bases, with 7 bases between. This CDR3 has 12 amino acids. Germline lookup yields CDR1 MGHRA and CDR2 YSYEKL. The chain's CDR3 is CASSPGLNIQYF. CDR3 sequence (DNA): TGCGCCAGCAGCCCAGGACTAAACATTCAGTACTTC.

The V call is TRBV29-1, the J call TRBJ2-5; no reliable D call. The CDR3 runs 14 residues. V lost 4 bases to trimming and J lost 2 bases, with 14 bases between them. Germline loops: CDR1 SQVTM, CDR2 ANQGSEA. The CDR3 sequence is CSVAPGWLQETQYF. Here the CDR3 DNA reads TGCAGCGTTGCCCCCGGGTGGCTACAAGAGACCCAGTACTTC.

The rearrangement uses TRBV6-5 and TRBJ2-3; 11 bases are shared with TRBD2. CDR1 is MNHEY and CDR2 is SVGAGI in the germline V gene. There are 15 residues in the CDR3. The V segment lost 6 bases and the J segment 2 bases; nucleotides outside the gene matches: 4. In DNA, the CDR3 is TGTGCCAGCAGGGGACTAGCGGCACACACAGATACGCAGTATTTT. Amino acid sequence: CASRGLAAHTDTQYF.

The chain couples TRBV28 to TRBJ1-1, with D perhaps matching TRBD1 (6 bases). The V gene's germline CDR1 is MDHEN and CDR2 SYDVKM. The V and J ends lost 6 bases and 1 base respectively, with 15 bases between them. The CDR3 spans 15 residues. The CDR3 DNA reads TGTGCCAGCAGCCCCATGGGGGCGGAGAACACTGAAGCTTTCTTT. It codes for CASSPMGAENTEAFF.

The V gene is TRBV4-2, the J gene TRBJ1-2; D not resolved. Germline V gene sequence: CDR1 LGHNA, CDR2 YNFKEQ. The CDR3 totals 14 residues. Trimming took 0 bases from V and 4 from J, leaving 9 bases between them. The CDR3 here is CASSQDLQSYGYTF. Here the CDR3 DNA reads TGTGCCAGCAGCCAAGATCTCCAGTCCTATGGCTACACCTTC.

The chain has TRBV5-1 and TRBJ1-1, with D uncertain. In germline, CDR1 is SGHRS, CDR2 YFSETQ. The CDR3 spans 15 residues. The V end lost 2 bases, the J end lost 0 bases, and 11 bases lay between the germline ends. CDR3 protein: CASSLLGFMNTEAFF. The CDR3, as DNA: TGCGCCAGCAGCTTACTCGGTTTCATGAACACTGAAGCTTTCTTT.

The rearrangement uses TRBV2 and TRBJ2-7, with TRBD1 matching over 11 bases. This CDR3 contains 11 residues. V trimming: 6 bases; J trimming: 12 bases; junction bases outside the gene matches: 4. Germline lookup yields CDR1 SNHLY and CDR2 FYNNEI. CDR3 protein: CASRGGTGGYF. Written as DNA, the CDR3 is TGTGCCAGCAGGGGTGGGACAGGGGGGTACTTC. The full variable domain, its missing parts supplied by reference TRBV2 and TRBJ2-7, is EPEVTQTPSHQVTQMGQEVILRCVPISNHLYFYWYRQILGQKVEFLVSFYNNEISEKSEIFDDQFSVERPDGSNFTLKIRSTKLEDSAMYFCASRGGTGGYFGPGTRLTVT.

This chain links TRBV28 with TRBJ1-3; D unclear. V was clipped by 5 bases and J by 8 bases, with 13 bases between them. Germline V CDR1 and CDR2: MDHEN, SYDVKM. The CDR3 contains 13 residues. The CDR3 DNA follows: TGTGCCAGCAGTGTTCGTTCCGGGTACACCATATATTTT. Amino acids: CASSVRSGYTIYF.

This chain uses TRBV29-1 with TRBJ1-4; 7 bases match TRBD1. This CDR3 is 14 amino acids long. The V gene's germline CDR1 is SQVTM and CDR2 ANQGSEA. V was clipped by 7 bases and J by 1 base; unmatched bases: 6. In DNA form, the CDR3 reads TGCAGCGCCCATCAGGGGGGAACTAATGAAAAACTGTTTTTT. Amino acid sequence: CSAHQGGTNEKLFF.

The V call is TRBV7-2, the J call TRBJ2-7; 13 bases agree with TRBD2. Per the germline V gene, CDR1 is SGHTA and CDR2 is FQGNSA. The CDR3 loop spans 17 amino acids. V lost 1 base to trimming and J lost 6 bases; unmatched junction nucleotides: 9. In nucleotides, the CDR3 is TGTGCCAGCAGCTTAGTACCCACTAGCGGGAGGGCCGGCGAGCAGTACTTC. Amino acids: CASSLVPTSGRAGEQYF.

The chain is built from TRBV27 and TRBJ2-7; 7 bases are a match to TRBD2. The junction had 12 bases not matched to a gene; V was cut back by 5 bases and J by 5 bases. The CDR3 has 15 residues. The V gene's germline CDR1 is MNHEY and CDR2 SMNVEV (reference sequence). The CDR3 loop reads CASSALARSSNEQYF. The CDR3 DNA reads TGTGCCAGCAGTGCACTAGCGCGTTCTTCTAACGAGCAGTACTTC.

The V gene is TRBV10-3, the J gene TRBJ2-2; D call uncertain. Germline V gene sequence: CDR1 ENHRY, CDR2 SYGVKD. V lost 7 bases and J 3 bases, leaving 9 bases between the germline ends. This CDR3 has 13 residues. CDR3 in amino acids: CAITGQHTGELFF. For the CDR3, the DNA is TGTGCCATCACAGGCCAGCACACCGGGGAGCTGTTTTTT.

This rearrangement joins TRBV10-3 to TRBJ2-1; 12 bases map to TRBD1. CDR3 length equals 15 residues. V lost 7 bases, J lost 8 bases, and 9 bases stayed unmatched. Germline V CDR1 and CDR2: ENHRY, SYGVKD. In nucleotides, the CDR3 is TGTGCCATCATGCCCGGGACAGGGGGCACCGATGAGCAGTTCTTC. This sequence encodes CAIMPGTGGTDEQFF.

V is TRBV4-2 and J is TRBJ2-3; D is uncertain. V gave up 5 bases and J gave up 3 bases, with 9 bases separating them. The CDR3 extends over 13 amino acids. CDR1 is LGHNA and CDR2 is YNFKEQ in the germline V gene. CDR3 region: CASSMVATDTQYF. The CDR3 bases are TGTGCCAGCAGCATGGTAGCAACAGATACGCAGTATTTT.

The genes are TRBV2 and TRBJ2-7; tentatively, D is TRBD1 (5 bases). The germline V and J ends were trimmed by 6 bases and 0 bases, with 15 bases remaining between them. The CDR3 extends over 15 amino acids. Germline V gene sequence: CDR1 SNHLY, CDR2 FYNNEI. This CDR3 is CASSLTASSSYEQYF. As DNA, the CDR3 is TGTGCCAGCAGCCTGACAGCCTCGAGCTCCTACGAGCAGTACTTC.

The rearrangement joins TRBV5-1 to TRBJ2-2; 7 nucleotides agree with TRBD2. CDR1 is SGHRS, CDR2 YFSETQ, per germline. CDR3 length equals 16 residues. J lost 7 bases, V lost 2 bases, and 11 bases had no gene match. DNA for the CDR3: TGCGCCAGCAGCTTCGGCGGGAGAGGTTTAGGCGGGGAGCTGTTTTTT. Its translation is CASSFGGRGLGGELFF.